Listed here are 32 T cell receptor beta chains from one sample, sequenced in a study of shared clonotypes between healthy human individuals. TCRdb keeps only in-frame clones here, not all; method: immunoSEQ multiplex PCR. The sample comprises just over 2,000,000 clones, 95% of which are singletons, and 0.13% rests with the top ten. The specimen was naive CD4+ T cells sorted from blood. Specified subset: CD45RA+ positively selected. The receptors stem from a young man in good health.

V is TRBV27 and J is TRBJ1-2; D not certain. Between the trimmed V and J ends, which lost 6 bases and 2 bases, there was a span of 13 bases. The CDR3 has 14 residues. Germline assignment: CDR1 MNHEY and CDR2 SMNVEV (reference sequence). The CDR3 spells CASRSPERNYGYTF. CDR3 DNA sequence: TGTGCCAGCAGATCGCCCGAGCGCAACTATGGCTACACCTTC.

The V call is TRBV30, the J call TRBJ2-3, with D perhaps being TRBD1 or TRBD2 (5 bases each). The CDR3 covers 15 residues. Looked up from germline, CDR1 is GTSNPN and CDR2 is SVGIG (reference sequence). Trimming took off 2 bases at V and 2 bases at J, with 14 bases between the two ends. In DNA, the CDR3 is TGTGCCTGGAGTAAGGGATGGGGGAACACAGATACGCAGTATTTT. Its translation: CAWSKGWGNTDTQYF.

This chain joins TRBV13 and TRBJ2-1; 10 bases line up with TRBD2. The CDR3 spans 16 residues. Germline V lookup: CDR1 PRHDT, CDR2 FYEKMQ (reference sequence). V dropped 5 bases and J dropped 3; count of bases not matched to a gene: 7. The DNA of the CDR3 is TGTGCCAGCAGCATCCCGACTAGCGGGCTCTACAATGAGCAGTTCTTC. Encoded protein: CASSIPTSGLYNEQFF. The full variable domain, rest sourced from reference TRBV13 and TRBJ2-1, is AAGVIQSPRHLIKEKRETATLKCYPIPRHDTVYWYQQGPGQDPQFLISFYEKMQSDKGSIPDRFSAQQFSDYHSELNMSSLELGDSALYFCASSIPTSGLYNEQFFGPGTRLTVL.

The rearrangement joins TRBV19 to TRBJ1-5; D gene uncertain. This CDR3 has 15 residues. Germline V CDR1 and CDR2: LNHDA, SQIVND (reference sequence). V shed 3 bases and J shed 2 bases, with 11 bases lying between them. CDR3 DNA: TGTGCCAGTAGTATCACAAAAACTGGCAATCAGCCCCAGCATTTT. Its protein product is CASSITKTGNQPQHF. The full variable domain, its missing parts supplied by reference TRBV19 and TRBJ1-5, is DGGITQSPKYLFRKEGQNVTLSCEQNLNHDAMYWYRQDPGQGLRLIYYSQIVNDFQKGDIAEGYSVSREKKESFPLTVTSAQKNPTAFYLCASSITKTGNQPQHFGDGTRLSIL.

The chain links TRBV5-1 to TRBJ2-5; D may match TRBD1 or TRBD2 (6 bases each). Between the trimmed V and J ends, which lost 0 bases and 3 bases, there was a span of 15 bases. The CDR3 runs to 16 residues. The V gene's germline CDR1 is SGHRS and CDR2 YFSETQ. CDR3 nucleotide sequence: TGCGCCAGCAGCTTGGTCGGAGGGGGAAGAGAAGAGACCCAGTACTTC. Amino acid sequence: CASSLVGGGREETQYF. The full variable domain, with the rest looked up from reference TRBV5-1 and TRBJ2-5, is KAGVTQTPRYLIKTRGQQVTLSCSPISGHRSVSWYQQTPGQGLQFLFEYFSETQRNKGNFPGRFSGRQFSNSRSEMNVSTLELGDSALYLCASSLVGGGREETQYFGPGTRLLVL.

The chain links TRBV29-1 to TRBJ2-1; D is uncertain. V lost 7 bases to trimming and J lost 3 bases, with 7 bases between them. The CDR3 loop spans 11 amino acids. CDR1 is SQVTM and CDR2 is ANQGSEA in the germline V gene. CDR3 sequence: CSGRDYNEQFF. The CDR3 nucleotides read TGCAGCGGTAGGGACTACAATGAGCAGTTCTTC.

The V call is TRBV4-1, the J call TRBJ2-1; no firm D call. Trimming shortened V by 0 bases and J by 7 bases, and 19 bases separated the two germline ends. This CDR3 has 17 residues. Germline CDR1 MGHRA, CDR2 YSYEKL. The CDR3 DNA is TGCGCCAGCAGCCAAGATTTCGCCTCCTCCGCAAGGAATGAGCAGTTCTTC. This sequence encodes CASSQDFASSARNEQFF.

Concerning this clone itself: This may come from a read error, since a much larger clone is one base off. V gene TRBV6-5 combines with J gene TRBJ1-5, with D possibly matching TRBD1 (5 bases). Germline V gene sequence: CDR1 MNHEY, CDR2 SVGAGI. This CDR3 region has 14 residues. The CDR3 DNA follows: TGTGCCAGCAGTTACGGCCAGGGATATCAGCCCCGGCATTTT. It specifies CASSYGQGYQPRHF.

The chain carries TRBV19 and TRBJ1-2; D is possibly TRBD1 (5 bases). V was clipped by 5 bases and J by 3 bases, with 16 bases between them. The V gene's germline CDR1 is LNHDA and CDR2 SQIVND (reference sequence). The CDR3 totals 15 residues. CDR3 loop: CASSASTGAYYGYTF. CDR3 coding DNA: TGTGCCAGTAGTGCCTCCACCGGGGCCTACTATGGCTACACCTTC.

This clone was detected only once. The V call is TRBV28, the J call TRBJ1-5, with a tentative D call TRBD1 (5 bases). CDR1 is MDHEN and CDR2 is SYDVKM in the germline V gene. The ends were cut back, 9 bases at V and 4 bases at J, with 19 bases in the middle. There are 15 residues in the CDR3. CDR3 in DNA: TGTGCCAGTTGCTGCGACAGTTTAGGGAATCAGCCCCAGCATTTT. It encodes CASCCDSLGNQPQHF. Using reference TRBV28 and TRBJ1-5 for the parts outside the CDR3, the full variable domain is DVKVTQSSRYLVKRTGEKVFLECVQDMDHENMFWYRQDPGLGLRLIYFSYDVKMKEKGDIPEGYSVSREKKERFSLILESASTNQTSMYLCASCCDSLGNQPQHFGDGTRLSIL.

The chain carries TRBV19 and TRBJ1-1, with TRBD1 matching 9 bases. The trim removed 8 bases at V and 1 base at J, leaving 5 bases unmatched. Germline V gene sequence: CDR1 LNHDA, CDR2 SQIVND (reference sequence). This CDR3 comprises 14 residues. This chain's CDR3 is CASVRQGGNTEAFF. The DNA of the CDR3 is TGTGCCAGTGTCCGACAGGGGGGGAACACTGAAGCTTTCTTT.

The V gene is TRBV25-1, the J gene TRBJ1-3, with D tentatively TRBD1 (5 bases). Germline V gene lookup returns CDR1 MGHDK and CDR2 SYGVNS. Trimming shortened V by 3 bases and J by 7 bases, and 10 bases separated the two germline ends. CDR3 length equals 13 residues. The CDR3 DNA reads as TGTGCCAGCAGTGAGGCAGGGAGTAACACCATATATTTT. Its translation is CASSEAGSNTIYF. Looking up the rest from reference TRBV25-1 and TRBJ1-3 gives the full variable domain: EADIYQTPRYLVIGTGKKITLECSQTMGHDKMYWYQQDPGMELHLIHYSYGVNSTEKGDLSSESTVSRIRTEHFPLTLESARPSHTSQYLCASSEAGSNTIYFGEGSWLTVV.

The CDR3 coding sequence is TGTGCCAGCAGTGATACAGGGCGAACCCACGAGCAGTACTTC. This gives the protein CASSDTGRTHEQYF. This chain uses TRBV2 with TRBJ2-7, with a possible D match to TRBD1 (6 bases). This CDR3 region has 14 residues. The V end lost 3 bases, the J end lost 5 bases, and 14 bases lay between the germline ends. Germline V gene lookup returns CDR1 SNHLY and CDR2 FYNNEI. The full variable domain, completed using reference TRBV2 and TRBJ2-7, is EPEVTQTPSHQVTQMGQEVILRCVPISNHLYFYWYRQILGQKVEFLVSFYNNEISEKSEIFDDQFSVERPDGSNFTLKIRSTKLEDSAMYFCASSDTGRTHEQYFGPGTRLTVT.

The chain joins TRBV4-1 to TRBJ2-7, with D unclear. This CDR3 has 15 amino acids. V was trimmed by 3 bases and J by 6 bases, leaving 18 bases between them. CDR1 is MGHRA and CDR2 is YSYEKL in the germline V gene. The CDR3 sequence is CASSQARYLISEQYF. The CDR3 bases are TGCGCCAGCAGCCAGGCTAGGTACCTAATAAGCGAGCAGTACTTC.

This chain uses TRBV28 with TRBJ2-5; D may be TRBD1 or TRBD2 (5 bases each). V was clipped by 4 bases and J by 3 bases, with 18 bases between them. Germline V gene sequence: CDR1 MDHEN, CDR2 SYDVKM. The CDR3 runs to 16 residues. The CDR3 is CASSWQARGWEETQYF. The CDR3 DNA sequence: TGTGCCAGCAGTTGGCAGGCGAGGGGATGGGAAGAGACCCAGTACTTC.

This chain joins TRBV10-1 and TRBJ2-7; D call uncertain. This CDR3 is built from 13 residues. Germline CDR1 reads WNHNN; CDR2 reads SYGVQD (reference sequence). V lost 3 bases to trimming and J lost 1 base, with 7 bases between them. The CDR3 is CASSEHLSYEQYF. CDR3 DNA sequence: TGCGCCAGCAGTGAACACCTTTCCTACGAGCAGTACTTC.

V and J are TRBV7-9 and TRBJ2-7; tentatively, D is TRBD1 or TRBD2 (6 bases each). Germline CDR1 is SEHNR and CDR2 is FQNEAQ (reference sequence). CDR3 length equals 14 residues. Trimming stripped 3 bases from V and 2 bases from J, with 11 bases between. The DNA of the CDR3 is TGTGCCAGCAGCTTTGAAGGGGGGACCTACGAGCAGTACTTC. Translation gives CASSFEGGTYEQYF.

The CDR3 loop reads CASRMDGNQPQHF. Written as DNA, the CDR3 is TGTGCCAGCAGGATGGACGGGAATCAGCCCCAGCATTTT. This chain uses TRBV2 with TRBJ1-5; no reliable D call. The CDR3 covers 13 residues. Trimming removed 6 bases from V and 4 bases from J, with 10 bases in between. Germline CDR1 SNHLY, CDR2 FYNNEI.

About this clone: This may arise from a read error, as a much more abundant clone is one base away. Distinct nucleotide sequences in the sample also encode this CDR3. The chain links TRBV2 to TRBJ2-2; TRBD2 agrees at 9 bases. Per germline, CDR1 SNHLY and CDR2 FYNNEI. This CDR3 has 16 residues. CDR3 loop: CASSPLAGRNTGELFF. CDR3 coding DNA: TGTGCCAGCAGTCCCCTAGCGGGGAGGAACACCGGGGAGTTGTTTTTT.

V usage is TRBV5-1 and J usage is TRBJ1-3; maybe TRBD1 (6 bases). Germline lookup yields CDR1 SGHRS and CDR2 YFSETQ. The CDR3 consists of 15 residues. V was shortened by 4 bases and J by 4 bases, with 15 bases between the two germline ends. The CDR3 spells CASSPVQGIGNTIYF. The CDR3 DNA is TGCGCCAGCAGCCCCGTGCAGGGGATCGGAAACACCATATATTTT.

The chain joins TRBV5-1 to TRBJ1-6; possible D gene TRBD1, 5 bases. There are 14 residues in the CDR3. CDR1 and CDR2 (germline): SGHRS, YFSETQ. The V and J ends lost 0 bases and 5 bases respectively, with 6 bases between them. CDR3 sequence reads: CASSLEGHNSPLHF. CDR3 coding DNA: TGCGCCAGCAGCTTGGAGGGGCATAATTCACCCCTCCACTTT. Complete variable domain (other parts from reference TRBV5-1 and TRBJ1-6): KAGVTQTPRYLIKTRGQQVTLSCSPISGHRSVSWYQQTPGQGLQFLFEYFSETQRNKGNFPGRFSGRQFSNSRSEMNVSTLELGDSALYLCASSLEGHNSPLHFGNGTRLTVT.

This clone came up once. The V and J genes are TRBV5-4 and TRBJ2-5, with 11 nucleotides matching TRBD2. With V trimmed by 0 bases and J by 4 bases, 8 bases remained unmatched. The CDR3 is made up of 17 amino acids. CDR1 and CDR2 (germline): SGHNT, YYREEE (reference sequence). The CDR3 nucleotides read TGTGCCAGCAGCTTGGCACTAGCGGGAGTTTGGGGAGAGACCCAGTACTTC. Translation gives CASSLALAGVWGETQYF.

The genes are TRBV30 and TRBJ1-1, with D possibly matching TRBD1 (6 bases). Germline V lookup: CDR1 GTSNPN, CDR2 SVGIG (reference sequence). CDR3 length equals 11 residues. V gave up 3 bases and J gave up 7 bases, with 9 bases separating them. DNA of the CDR3: TGTGCCTGGAGACAGGGACTTGAAGCTTTCTTT. Translating gives CAWRQGLEAFF.

The V and J genes are TRBV5-5 and TRBJ1-1; D is perhaps TRBD1 (5 bases). V dropped 0 bases and J dropped 1 base, with 7 bases sitting between them. Per germline, CDR1 SGHKS and CDR2 YYEKEE (reference sequence). The CDR3 has 14 residues. The CDR3 loop is CASSLGDGNTEAFF. In nucleotides, the CDR3 is TGTGCCAGCAGCTTGGGGGACGGGAACACTGAAGCTTTCTTT.

Notes on this clone: This sample also contains other DNA sequences that code for the same CDR3. V is TRBV6-6 and J is TRBJ2-7; D is ambiguous. Trimming stripped 0 bases from V and 2 bases from J, with 5 bases between. Germline CDR1 MNHNY, CDR2 SVGAGI (reference sequence). This CDR3 has 13 residues. CDR3 bases: TGTGCCAGCAGTTACTCAGGTACCTACGAGCAGTACTTC. Translation: CASSYSGTYEQYF.

This rearrangement joins TRBV28 to TRBJ1-1, with D tentatively TRBD1 (5 bases). In germline, CDR1 is MDHEN, CDR2 SYDVKM. V lost 2 bases, J lost 4 bases, and 11 bases lay in between. The CDR3 has 14 amino acids. This CDR3 reads CASSLHPRVTEAFF. The CDR3, as DNA: TGTGCCAGCAGTTTACATCCCAGGGTCACTGAAGCTTTCTTT.

A note on this clone: Other DNA sequences within the sample encode an identical CDR3. The CDR3 DNA reads as TGCAGTGCTAGACAGGGATATGGCTACACCTTC. It encodes CSARQGYGYTF. This chain connects TRBV20-1 to TRBJ1-2, with D perhaps matching TRBD1 (5 bases). Germline V lookup: CDR1 DFQATT, CDR2 SNEGSKA (reference sequence). Between the trimmed V and J ends, which lost 2 bases and 5 bases, there was a span of 6 bases. The CDR3 covers 11 residues.

The chain employs TRBV4-2 and TRBJ2-3, with D possibly TRBD2 on 5 matching bases. Germline-derived CDR1 and CDR2 are LGHNA and YNFKEQ. The CDR3 sequence is 14 residues long. V dropped 4 bases and J dropped 2 bases, with 10 bases sitting between them. The CDR3 sequence is CASSLGLFTDTQYF. CDR3 nucleotide sequence: TGTGCCAGCAGCCTCGGACTTTTCACAGATACGCAGTATTTT.

CDR3 residues: CATQSSGMISPLHF. The CDR3 DNA reads TGTGCCACCCAGTCCTCGGGGATGATTTCACCCCTCCACTTT. This rearrangement joins TRBV27 to TRBJ1-6; D is unresolved. This CDR3 spans 14 amino acids. The germline V gene has CDR1 MNHEY and CDR2 SMNVEV (reference sequence). V was shortened by 10 bases and J by 9 bases, with 19 bases between the two germline ends.

Turning to this clone: The sample has other DNA sequences that encode this CDR3 too. This chain links TRBV30 with TRBJ1-5; D not resolved. V gave up 1 base and J gave up 1 base, with 2 bases separating them. The CDR3 is 12 residues long. Germline lookup yields CDR1 GTSNPN and CDR2 SVGIG (reference sequence). The CDR3 DNA reads as TGTGCCTGGAGTGGGAGCAATCAGCCCCAGCATTTT. The encoded protein is CAWSGSNQPQHF.

The chain has TRBV6-1 and TRBJ2-2, with D unresolved. The CDR3 runs 13 residues. Between the trimmed V and J ends, which lost 3 bases and 8 bases, there was a span of 10 bases. The germline V gene has CDR1 MNHNS and CDR2 SASEGT. The CDR3 sequence: CASSDFQEGELFF. CDR3 nucleotides: TGTGCCAGCAGTGATTTCCAGGAAGGGGAGCTGTTTTTT.

The chain has TRBV4-1 and TRBJ2-7; D unresolved. The CDR3 totals 16 residues. Looked up from germline, CDR1 is MGHRA and CDR2 is YSYEKL. V lost 0 bases and J 0 bases, leaving 12 bases between the germline ends. CDR3 DNA sequence: TGCGCCAGCAGCCAAGATCGAGGATTTGACTCCTACGAGCAGTACTTC. Translated: CASSQDRGFDSYEQYF.